This TCR beta chain was captured by sequencing in a study of blood T cell repertoires in COVID-19. Study-wide context: T cells, B-cell-depleted T cells, or PBMCs supplied cDNA or gDNA.

Germline V gene data show CDR1 as SGDLS and CDR2 as YYNGEE. CDR3 length: 18 residues. V dropped 3 bases and J dropped 1; count of bases not matched to a gene: 5. Assay used: immunoSEQ multiplex PCR; TCRdb lists only in-frame clones, some missing. The sample records 55,000 to 60,000 clones, about 88% being singletons. This receptor was taken from a man aged 70 or older with active COVID-19. The sequencing sample was made of peripheral blood. The rearrangement links TRBV9 to TRBJ2-2; 14 bases agree with TRBD2. The DNA of the CDR3 is TGTGCCAGCAGCGCCCGACTAGCGGGAGGGCAGAACACCGGGGAGCTGTTTTTT. Protein: CASSARLAGGQNTGELFF.